This TCR beta chain was sequenced during a study of cytomegalovirus exposure and HLA in healthy donors. Study-level background: Of the donors genotyped, about 410 in all, less than 90% fell in the Caucasian-associated ancestry cluster. Overall study findings and caveats: Serostatus for CMV was the only available immune exposure information.

On this clone itself: Its target is not known.

V lost 6 bases and J lost 0, with 11 bases in between. Germline-derived CDR1 and CDR2 are SNHLY and FYNNEI. The CDR3 has 14 residues. Vbeta (60) and Jbeta (13) primers were used in the PCR. The protocol was immunoSEQ multiplex PCR, while the TCRdb copy is restricted to in-frame clones and leaves out a portion. Of 100,000 to 150,000 clones in the sample, around three quarters are singletons; the top ten hold around 13%. This sequence joins TRBV2 and TRBJ1-1; perhaps TRBD1 as D (6 bases). The sample consisted of PBMCs. The source is an older woman in good health and CMV-seropositive. The CDR3 DNA reads TGTGCCAGCAGCAGGGGTCGGGTGAACACTGAAGCTTTCTTT. This gives the protein CASSRGRVNTEAFF.